Listed below are T cell receptor beta chains from one sample, sequenced in a study of spatial heterogeneity in lung cancer. TCRdb recomputed calls from the 5' RACE reads with MiXCR, one row per CDR3 protein. The profile shows 85,000 to 100,000 distinct CDR3 sequences, approximately 12% of them singletons. The sample consisted of PBMCs, taken at surgery. These receptors all stem from a male donor with early-stage non-small cell lung cancer. Both conserved end residues are part of each CDR3. The D gene is left open where the match is weak. Rows give clone size only sometimes, using once, few, many, or a class for an expanded clone.

d_call clone_size j_call v_call cdr3_aa cdr3_nt
NA NA TRBJ1-2 TRBV20-1 CSAETRSYTF TGCAGTGCTGAAACGAGAAGCTACACCTTC
TRBD2 NA TRBJ2-1 TRBV5-1 CASSPALAGGPQEQFF TGCGCCAGCAGCCCCGCACTAGCGGGAGGGCCGCAGGAGCAGTTCTTC
NA many TRBJ2-1 TRBV24-1 CATSDPAPAEQFF TGTGCCACCAGTGATCCCGCGCCAGCCGAGCAGTTCTTC
TRBD2 NA TRBJ2-1 TRBV11-2 CASSFGLAGGRNEQFF TGTGCCAGCAGCTTCGGACTAGCGGGAGGGCGTAATGAGCAGTTCTTC
NA few TRBJ1-5 TRBV6-2/TRBV6-3 CASSANWGSQHF TGTGCCAGCAGTGCGAATTGGGGTTCCCAGCATTTT
TRBD1 NA TRBJ2-3 TRBV24-1 CATSPGQVTDTQYF TGTGCCACCAGTCCGGGACAGGTCACAGATACGCAGTATTTT
TRBD1 NA TRBJ1-1 TRBV19 CATNRGLGSTEAFF TGTGCCACCAACAGGGGGCTTGGATCCACTGAAGCTTTCTTT
TRBD1 NA TRBJ1-2 TRBV12-3/TRBV12-4 CASSLGQGLTF TGTGCCAGCAGTCTGGGACAGGGCCTCACCTTC
TRBD2 few TRBJ2-3 TRBV7-2 CASSLVGFGTSGGARRTDTQYF TGTGCCAGCAGCTTAGTTGGCTTCGGGACTAGCGGGGGGGCACGGAGAACAGATACGCAGTATTTT
TRBD2 few TRBJ2-3 TRBV28 CASSLSSGSGTDTQYF TGTGCCAGCAGTTTATCGAGCGGGAGCGGCACAGATACGCAGTATTTT
NA few TRBJ2-4 TRBV7-2 CASSPKTGDQNIQYF TGTGCCAGCAGCCCAAAGACAGGTGATCAAAACATTCAGTACTTC
NA few TRBJ2-1 TRBV10-3 CAISVSNQDPGSYNEQFF TGTGCCATCAGTGTTAGCAACCAAGACCCCGGCTCCTACAATGAGCAGTTCTTC
NA NA TRBJ1-3 TRBV3-1 CASNQVPEGTIYF TGTGCCAGCAACCAAGTCCCGGAAGGCACCATATATTTT
TRBD2 NA TRBJ2-5 TRBV29-1 CSVEDREGVRETQYF TGCAGCGTTGAAGATCGGGAGGGGGTGAGGGAGACCCAGTACTTC
NA many TRBJ2-5 TRBV6-2/TRBV6-3 CASSLVSYQETQYF TGTGCCAGCAGTTTAGTGTCTTATCAAGAGACCCAGTACTTC
NA NA TRBJ1-1 TRBV29-1 CSVERGGMNTEAFF TGCAGCGTTGAAAGGGGAGGGATGAACACTGAAGCTTTCTTT
NA many TRBJ2-7 TRBV12-3/TRBV12-4 CASSSTRTYEQYF TGTGCCAGCAGTTCGACTAGGACCTACGAGCAGTACTTC
TRBD1 NA TRBJ2-1 TRBV24-1 CATSDPTGGRYNEQFF TGTGCCACCAGTGACCCCACAGGGGGACGCTACAATGAGCAGTTCTTC
NA few TRBJ2-1 TRBV7-3 CASSSPGGHEQFF TGTGCCAGCAGCTCCCCCGGGGGGCATGAGCAGTTCTTC
NA NA TRBJ1-1 TRBV18 CASSPNNGVTFF TGTGCCAGCTCACCAAATAACGGAGTGACTTTCTTT
NA NA TRBJ2-3 TRBV5-1 CASSLTDPRTDTQYF TGCGCCAGCAGCTTGACAGACCCTCGGACAGATACGCAGTATTTT
NA few TRBJ2-2 TRBV7-9 CASSPVSGELFF TGTGCCAGCAGCCCGGTCTCCGGGGAGCTGTTTTTT
TRBD1 NA TRBJ2-7 TRBV27 CASRGAGTGPYEQYF TGTGCCAGCAGAGGGGCCGGGACAGGGCCCTACGAGCAGTACTTC
NA NA TRBJ2-1 TRBV6-2/TRBV6-3 CASIFARSSYNEQFF TGTGCCAGCATATTCGCCCGGAGCTCCTACAATGAGCAGTTCTTC